Only a few counts were recorded for the clone carrying this T cell receptor (beta chain). Antigen: not known. This entry is derived from a study of early T cells in non-severe SARS-CoV-2 infection. Study results and limitations: Missing private and CD4 specificities, VDJdb matching favored anti-spike CD8 responses.

V lost 5 bases, J lost 5 bases, and 19 bases lay in between. Looked up from germline, CDR1 is MNHEY and CDR2 is SVGEGT. The CDR3 totals 15 residues. Unique molecular identifiers (one per individual cDNA molecule) were attached. Each CDR3 protein is one row after TCRdb ran MiXCR on the 5' RACE reads. Among 74,000 or so distinct CDR3 sequences, more than 10% were seen once, and the ten largest hold less than 1.5%. The sequence was obtained from an adult who was a healthcare worker with PCR-confirmed SARS-CoV-2 infection or an uninfected control (not recorded which). Specimen: whole blood. The genes are TRBV6-2 or TRBV6-3 and TRBJ2-7; D is perhaps TRBD2 (5 bases). The CDR3 reads CASSRGLGVSDEQYF. In DNA form, the CDR3 reads TGTGCCAGCAGTCGCGGACTCGGGGTCAGCGACGAGCAGTACTTC.